Sequencing of this T cell receptor beta chain was carried out in a study of cytomegalovirus exposure and HLA in healthy donors. Across the study: Across around 400 genotyped donors, approximately 80% landed in the Caucasian-associated ancestry cluster.

This clone has a handful of counts. In the PCR, 60 Vbeta and 13 Jbeta primers were used. Assay used: immunoSEQ multiplex PCR; TCRdb lists only in-frame clones, some missing. This table holds some 86,000 clones, about 70% found once. Germline CDR1 is MNHEY and CDR2 is SMNVEV (reference sequence). The CDR3 has 14 residues. The trim removed 5 bases at V and 7 bases at J, leaving 10 bases unmatched. Sequences were obtained from PBMCs. The chain employs TRBV27 and TRBJ1-1, with 7 bases identical to TRBD1. The source is a young man in good health and CMV-seronegative. CDR3 protein: CASSLSDRAFEAFF. In DNA, the CDR3 is TGTGCCAGCAGTCTGAGCGACAGGGCCTTTGAAGCTTTCTTT.